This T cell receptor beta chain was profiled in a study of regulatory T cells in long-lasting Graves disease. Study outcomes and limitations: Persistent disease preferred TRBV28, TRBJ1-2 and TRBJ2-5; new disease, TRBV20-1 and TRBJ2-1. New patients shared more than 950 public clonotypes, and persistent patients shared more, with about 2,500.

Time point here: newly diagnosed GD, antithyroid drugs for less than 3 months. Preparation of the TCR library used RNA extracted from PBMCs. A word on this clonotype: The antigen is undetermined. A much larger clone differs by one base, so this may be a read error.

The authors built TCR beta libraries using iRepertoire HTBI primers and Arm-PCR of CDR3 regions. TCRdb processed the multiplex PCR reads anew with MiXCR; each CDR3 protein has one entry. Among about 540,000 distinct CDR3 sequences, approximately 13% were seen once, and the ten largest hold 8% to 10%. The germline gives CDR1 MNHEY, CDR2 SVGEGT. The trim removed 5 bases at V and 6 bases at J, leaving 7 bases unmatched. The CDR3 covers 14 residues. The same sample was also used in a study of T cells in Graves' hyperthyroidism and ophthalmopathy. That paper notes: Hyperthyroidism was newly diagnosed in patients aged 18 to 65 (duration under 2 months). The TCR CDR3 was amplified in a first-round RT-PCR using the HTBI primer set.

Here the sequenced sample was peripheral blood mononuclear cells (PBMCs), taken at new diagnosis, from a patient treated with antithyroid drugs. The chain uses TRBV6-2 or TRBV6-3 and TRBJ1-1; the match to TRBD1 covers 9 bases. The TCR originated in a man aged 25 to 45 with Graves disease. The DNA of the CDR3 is TGTGCCAGCAGTCCCGGGACAGGGAGCGCTGAAGCTTTCTTT. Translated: CASSPGTGSAEAFF.